The present T cell receptor (beta chain) was sequenced within a study of OX40 agonist ivuxolimab in advanced cancers. Trimming shortened V by 7 bases and J by 5 bases, and 9 bases separated the two germline ends. The CDR3 is made up of 12 amino acids. Germline CDR1 is SNHLY and CDR2 is FYNNEI. Only in-frame clones appear in the TCRdb table, and some are missing; sequencing was by immunoSEQ multiplex PCR. The sample has some 75,000 clones, about 88% seen once; the top ten hold just over 2.5%. The TCR comes from an adult with an advanced solid tumor such as melanoma, head and neck, liver or kidney cancer. The V gene is TRBV2, the J gene TRBJ1-3; D call uncertain. Sequences were derived from CD4+ or CD8+ T cells sorted from blood, sampled in a trial of the OX40 agonist ivuxolimab. The DNA of the CDR3 is TGTGCCAGCAATAGGGCCAGAAACACCATATATTTT. Protein: CASNRARNTIYF.